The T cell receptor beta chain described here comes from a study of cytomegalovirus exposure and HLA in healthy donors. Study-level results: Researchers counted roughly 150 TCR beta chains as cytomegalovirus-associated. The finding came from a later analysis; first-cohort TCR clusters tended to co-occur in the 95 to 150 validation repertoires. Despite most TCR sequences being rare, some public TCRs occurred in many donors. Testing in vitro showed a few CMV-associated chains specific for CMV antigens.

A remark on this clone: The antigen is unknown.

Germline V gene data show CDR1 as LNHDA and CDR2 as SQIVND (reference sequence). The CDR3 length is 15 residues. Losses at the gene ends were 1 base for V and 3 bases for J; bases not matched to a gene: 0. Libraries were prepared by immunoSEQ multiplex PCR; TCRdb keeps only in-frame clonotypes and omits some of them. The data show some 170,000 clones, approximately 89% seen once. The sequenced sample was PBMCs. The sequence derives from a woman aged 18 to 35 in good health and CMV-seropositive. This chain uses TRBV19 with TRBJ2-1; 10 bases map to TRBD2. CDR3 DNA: TGTGCCAGTAGTATAGCTAGCGGGAGCTACAATGAGCAGTTCTTC. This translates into CASSIASGSYNEQFF.